This T cell receptor beta chain was observed in a study of T cell responses to AZD1222 COVID-19 vaccine. Germline V gives CDR1 LNHDA, CDR2 SQIVND (reference sequence). CDR3 length: 14 amino acids. The V end lost 7 bases, the J end lost 3 bases, and 13 bases lay between the germline ends. TCRdb keeps only in-frame clones here, not all; method: immunoSEQ multiplex PCR. The sample consists of 85,000 to 130,000 clones, roughly 90% of them appearing once. The clonotype originates from an adult in good health. This sequence joins TRBV19 and TRBJ2-1, with D perhaps TRBD1 or TRBD2 (5 bases each). Sequences were derived from peripheral blood, sampled on day 0 of AZD1222 vaccination. CDR3 sequence (DNA): TGTGCCAGTACCGGGGACCGGTTCTACAATGAGCAGTTCTTC. Amino acid sequence: CASTGDRFYNEQFF.